Listed below are T cell receptor beta chains from one sample, sequenced in a study of T cells in Graves' hyperthyroidism and ophthalmopathy. One entry per CDR3 protein results from TCRdb running MiXCR on the multiplex PCR reads. The sample lists 200,000 to 250,000 distinct CDR3 sequences; 16% were seen once. The sequenced sample consisted of blood. These receptors were collected from a young woman with Graves' ophthalmopathy. CDR3s leave out the opening cysteine and the closing phenylalanine or tryptophan. The D gene is left open where the match is weak.

D gene: TRBD2
V gene: TRBV10-3
CDR3 protein: AISLLAEEQY

D gene: NA
V gene: TRBV7-9
CDR3 protein: ASSQDTLEQF

D gene: NA
V gene: TRBV25-1
CDR3 protein: ASSEPETQY

D gene: TRBD2
V gene: TRBV12-3/TRBV12-4
CDR3 protein: ASSLSGGAALGNEQF

D gene: NA
V gene: TRBV11-2
CDR3 protein: ASSLIRGAGDTQY

D gene: TRBD2
V gene: TRBV7-9
CDR3 protein: ASSLGGSGGWTDTQY

D gene: TRBD1
V gene: TRBV9
CDR3 protein: ASSVEVRGGDEQF

D gene: NA
V gene: TRBV13
CDR3 protein: ASSLGPVGGYT

D gene: TRBD1
V gene: TRBV7-2
CDR3 protein: ASSQAQDRIYGYT

D gene: TRBD1
V gene: TRBV5-5
CDR3 protein: ASSLGTGHNTEAF

D gene: NA
V gene: TRBV7-9
CDR3 protein: ASSTAFGNTEAF

D gene: NA
V gene: TRBV20-1
CDR3 protein: SARRPRAGREHGYT

D gene: NA
V gene: TRBV6-2/TRBV6-3
CDR3 protein: ASRPNGVYGYT

D gene: NA
V gene: TRBV6-6
CDR3 protein: ASSYPRNFYGYT

D gene: NA
V gene: TRBV6-1
CDR3 protein: ASSEERGLGQPQH

D gene: TRBD1
V gene: TRBV15
CDR3 protein: ATSRDRGQGNEQF

D gene: NA
V gene: TRBV6-5
CDR3 protein: ASSYLRGSETQY

D gene: NA
V gene: TRBV2
CDR3 protein: ASTFSQDHTEAF

D gene: NA
V gene: TRBV20-1
CDR3 protein: SARYQGSTEAF

D gene: NA
V gene: TRBV30
CDR3 protein: AWSVGLGRETQY

D gene: TRBD1
V gene: TRBV19
CDR3 protein: ASSITGGPPGELF

D gene: NA
V gene: TRBV7-9
CDR3 protein: ASSMDTWADTQY

D gene: TRBD2
V gene: TRBV7-2
CDR3 protein: ASSRTSGGVTDTQY

D gene: NA
V gene: TRBV30
CDR3 protein: AWSLYRGEKLF

D gene: TRBD1
V gene: TRBV6-1
CDR3 protein: ASSYALPGGSPLH

D gene: TRBD2
V gene: TRBV7-2
CDR3 protein: ASSLGGTSGKSYNEQF

D gene: NA
V gene: TRBV7-3
CDR3 protein: ASSLTTQSGNEQF

D gene: TRBD2
V gene: TRBV7-9
CDR3 protein: ASSSPRAGGPPETQY

D gene: TRBD1
V gene: TRBV7-6
CDR3 protein: ASSSGTGVNTIY

D gene: NA
V gene: TRBV27
CDR3 protein: ASSLLRTLGTDTQY

D gene: NA
V gene: TRBV19
CDR3 protein: ASSLKARDQPQH

D gene: NA
V gene: TRBV4-1
CDR3 protein: ASSQERWSLGASDTQY

D gene: NA
V gene: TRBV7-2
CDR3 protein: ASSLEGGPHTQY

D gene: NA
V gene: TRBV6-5
CDR3 protein: ASSYKGVNQPQH

D gene: NA
V gene: TRBV9
CDR3 protein: ASRTARALYEQY

D gene: TRBD1
V gene: TRBV20-1
CDR3 protein: RVQGAMDTEAF

D gene: TRBD2
V gene: TRBV4-2
CDR3 protein: ASSQNSGGANEQF

D gene: NA
V gene: TRBV7-8
CDR3 protein: ASSLGDAKRYEQY

D gene: NA
V gene: TRBV6-1
CDR3 protein: ASSVRTIIYGYT

D gene: TRBD2
V gene: TRBV13
CDR3 protein: ASSLEGLAGANEQF

D gene: TRBD2
V gene: TRBV6-1
CDR3 protein: ASSYGLAGTQTDTQY

D gene: NA
V gene: TRBV6-1
CDR3 protein: ASSRDTEAF

D gene: TRBD1
V gene: TRBV7-8
CDR3 protein: ASSPSVIGTASTGELF

D gene: TRBD1
V gene: TRBV24-1
CDR3 protein: ATSDPRTGSGNTIY

D gene: TRBD1
V gene: TRBV27
CDR3 protein: ASSRPGTGVYEQY

D gene: TRBD1
V gene: TRBV19
CDR3 protein: ASRGRGPYNEQF

D gene: TRBD1
V gene: TRBV15
CDR3 protein: ATSRDRVLGYNEQF

D gene: NA
V gene: TRBV4-1
CDR3 protein: ASSQDPAKGEGYT

D gene: TRBD2
V gene: TRBV18
CDR3 protein: ASSPTRAGENNEQF

D gene: NA
V gene: TRBV29-1
CDR3 protein: SAPLGGGTEQF